The sequence of this T cell receptor (beta chain) was determined in a study of cytomegalovirus exposure and HLA in healthy donors. The PCR employed 60 Vbeta primers together with 13 Jbeta primers. Clones were sequenced by immunoSEQ multiplex PCR, and TCRdb holds only the in-frame ones, with some missing. The sample records over 60,000 clones, over 70% being singletons. This CDR3 has 12 residues. The V gene's germline CDR1 is ENHRY and CDR2 SYGVKD. V dropped 1 base and J dropped 5 bases, with 5 bases sitting between them. A remark on this clone: Antigen unknown.

Study-wide points: Across HLA loci, a later analysis found differing TCR association rates, with DRB1 most and HLA-C fewest.

This clonotype originated in a man in his sixties or seventies in good health and CMV-seronegative. The sequenced sample consisted of PBMCs. The gene calls are TRBV10-3 and TRBJ1-1, with D unclear. The CDR3 loop is CAISEFKTEAFF. The CDR3 nucleotides are TGTGCCATCAGTGAGTTCAAAACTGAAGCTTTCTTT.